The rows below give T cell receptor beta chains drawn from one sample of a study of T cell responses to AZD1222 COVID-19 vaccine. The repertoire was sequenced with immunoSEQ multiplex PCR; TCRdb's copy has only in-frame clones and lacks some. The sample includes approximately 160,000 clones, about 91% of them seen just once. The source was peripheral blood, collected on day 0 of AZD1222 vaccination. The receptors stem from an adult in good health. CDR3s include the opening cysteine and the closing phenylalanine or tryptophan. Each record gives: V gene, J gene, D gene, clone size, CDR3 protein, CDR3 DNA. A D gene is named only where the DNA matches it firmly. Clone size is shown for a subset of rows, as once, few, many or a class of expanded clone.

V: TRBV6-5
J: TRBJ2-2
D: -
size: -
CDR3: CASSYGRNTGELFF
DNA: TGTGCCAGCAGTTACGGGAGGAACACCGGGGAGCTGTTTTTT

V: TRBV6-2/TRBV6-3
J: TRBJ1-1
D: -
size: -
CDR3: CASSSVNTEAFF
DNA: TGTGCCAGCAGTTCGGTGAACACTGAAGCTTTCTTT

V: TRBV6-2/TRBV6-3
J: TRBJ2-3
D: TRBD2
size: -
CDR3: CASSAGGGRADTQYF
DNA: TGTGCCAGCAGCGCGGGGGGAGGTAGGGCAGATACGCAGTATTTT

V: TRBV13
J: TRBJ2-7
D: -
size: -
CDR3: CASSSRGAIYEQYF
DNA: TGTGCCAGCAGCTCAAGAGGGGCGATCTACGAGCAGTACTTC

V: TRBV29-1
J: TRBJ2-2
D: TRBD1
size: once
CDR3: CSVRTGGGHTGELFF
DNA: TGCAGCGTCAGGACAGGGGGCGGGCACACCGGGGAGCTGTTTTTT

V: TRBV19
J: TRBJ1-5
D: -
size: -
CDR3: CASRSPGHINQPQHF
DNA: TGTGCCAGTAGGAGTCCGGGACATATAAATCAGCCCCAGCATTTT

V: TRBV30
J: TRBJ1-1
D: -
size: -
CDR3: CAWSPDGNTEAFF
DNA: TGTGCCTGGAGCCCCGACGGCAACACTGAAGCTTTCTTT

V: TRBV6-2/TRBV6-3
J: TRBJ1-1
D: TRBD1
size: -
CDR3: CASSYTWTGIEAFF
DNA: TGTGCCAGCAGTTACACCTGGACAGGGATTGAAGCTTTCTTT

V: TRBV13
J: TRBJ2-1
D: -
size: once
CDR3: CASSLGGVGSNEQFF
DNA: TGTGCCAGCAGCTTAGGAGGGGTTGGGTCCAATGAGCAGTTCTTC

V: TRBV6-5
J: TRBJ2-7
D: TRBD2
size: -
CDR3: CASRPTSFEQYF
DNA: TGTGCCAGCAGGCCGACTAGCTTCGAGCAGTACTTC

V: TRBV28
J: TRBJ1-4
D: -
size: once
CDR3: CASGMNEKLFF
DNA: TGTGCCAGCGGAATGAATGAAAAACTGTTTTTT

V: TRBV7-2
J: TRBJ1-1
D: -
size: -
CDR3: CASSLDDIKTEAFF
DNA: TGTGCCAGCAGCTTAGACGATATTAAAACTGAAGCTTTCTTT

V: TRBV14
J: TRBJ2-7
D: -
size: once
CDR3: CASSHSPYEQYF
DNA: TGTGCCAGCAGCCATAGCCCTTACGAGCAGTACTTC

V: TRBV7-8
J: TRBJ2-7
D: -
size: many
CDR3: CASSLGVNSYEQYF
DNA: TGTGCCAGCAGCTTAGGGGTCAACTCCTACGAGCAGTACTTC

V: TRBV28
J: TRBJ1-2
D: -
size: -
CDR3: CAVGSNYGYTF
DNA: TGTGCGGTGGGTTCTAACTATGGCTACACCTTC

V: TRBV7-2
J: TRBJ2-3
D: TRBD1
size: -
CDR3: CASSWNSGTGKGNTQYF
DNA: TGTGCCAGCAGCTGGAATTCCGGGACAGGGAAGGGAAATACGCAGTATTTT

V: TRBV5-1
J: TRBJ1-5
D: -
size: -
CDR3: CASSWGWGGSNQPQHF
DNA: TGCGCCAGCAGCTGGGGTTGGGGGGGCAGCAATCAGCCCCAGCATTTT

V: TRBV7-2
J: TRBJ2-5
D: TRBD2
size: -
CDR3: CASSPPGRAQETQYF
DNA: TGTGCCAGCAGCCCTCCCGGGAGGGCCCAAGAGACCCAGTACTTC

V: TRBV11-3
J: TRBJ2-2
D: -
size: -
CDR3: CASSTKRMGTGELFF
DNA: TGTGCCAGCTCCACTAAGCGGATGGGGACCGGGGAGCTGTTTTTT

V: TRBV7-2
J: TRBJ1-6
D: TRBD1
size: -
CDR3: CASTPAGGANSPLHF
DNA: TGTGCCAGCACCCCAGCAGGGGGCGCTAATTCACCCCTCCACTTT

V: TRBV7-3
J: TRBJ2-3
D: -
size: -
CDR3: CASSETPGSKGTQYF
DNA: TGTGCCAGCAGCGAAACACCGGGTTCGAAGGGTACGCAGTATTTT

V: TRBV15
J: TRBJ1-5
D: TRBD1
size: -
CDR3: CATSAGTAPNGNQPQHF
DNA: TGTGCCACCAGCGCCGGGACAGCCCCTAATGGCAATCAGCCCCAGCATTTT

V: TRBV12-3/TRBV12-4
J: TRBJ2-5
D: TRBD1
size: -
CDR3: CASSFTGGETQYF
DNA: TGTGCCAGCAGTTTCACAGGGGGTGAGACCCAGTACTTC

V: TRBV4-3
J: TRBJ1-2
D: TRBD1
size: -
CDR3: CASSPGTGGLYYGYTF
DNA: TGCGCCAGCAGCCCTGGGACAGGGGGCCTGTACTATGGCTACACCTTC

V: TRBV9
J: TRBJ2-3
D: -
size: -
CDR3: CASSPGLIASTDTQYF
DNA: TGTGCCAGCAGCCCCGGACTTATCGCTAGCACAGATACGCAGTATTTT

V: TRBV7-2
J: TRBJ1-6
D: -
size: once
CDR3: CASSLEGPLGSSYNSPLHF
DNA: TGTGCCAGCAGCTTAGAAGGGCCCCTAGGGAGCTCCTATAATTCACCCCTCCACTTT

V: TRBV5-6
J: TRBJ2-2
D: -
size: -
CDR3: CASSGTGELFF
DNA: TGTGCCAGTTCTGGCACCGGGGAGCTGTTTTTT

V: TRBV6-5
J: TRBJ2-7
D: -
size: -
CDR3: CASSPTGPSYEQYF
DNA: TGTGCCAGCAGTCCGACCGGGCCCTCCTACGAGCAGTACTTC

V: TRBV10-1
J: TRBJ1-1
D: -
size: -
CDR3: CASSESKEEPFPAEAFF
DNA: TGCGCCAGCAGTGAGTCAAAAGAAGAGCCCTTCCCCGCTGAAGCTTTCTTT

V: TRBV29-1
J: TRBJ2-1
D: -
size: -
CDR3: CSVTQVGSYNEQFF
DNA: TGCAGCGTTACACAGGTCGGATCCTACAATGAGCAGTTCTTC

V: TRBV7-2
J: TRBJ2-1
D: -
size: -
CDR3: CASSPGASGHNEQFF
DNA: TGTGCCAGCAGCCCGGGGGCTAGCGGCCACAATGAGCAGTTCTTC

V: TRBV19
J: TRBJ2-1
D: -
size: once
CDR3: CASRGRNNEQFF
DNA: TGTGCCAGTAGGGGACGGAACAATGAGCAGTTCTTC

V: TRBV4-2
J: TRBJ1-6
D: -
size: many
CDR3: CASSQEWRAYNSPLHF
DNA: TGTGCCAGCAGCCAAGAATGGAGGGCTTATAATTCACCCCTCCACTTT

V: TRBV3-1/TRBV3-2
J: TRBJ1-2
D: -
size: -
CDR3: CASSQLRRGGNGYTF
DNA: TGTGCCAGCAGCCAATTAAGGCGTGGCGGGAACGGCTACACCTTC

V: TRBV25-1
J: TRBJ2-1
D: TRBD1
size: -
CDR3: CATSYGQGRINEQFF
DNA: TGTGCCACCTCTTATGGACAGGGTAGGATAAATGAGCAGTTCTTC

V: TRBV4-3
J: TRBJ1-1
D: -
size: few
CDR3: CASSLATGGEAFF
DNA: TGCGCCAGCAGCCTGGCGACTGGGGGCGAAGCTTTCTTT

V: TRBV29-1
J: TRBJ1-1
D: TRBD1
size: few
CDR3: CSGLQGATGNTEAFF
DNA: TGCAGCGGACTACAGGGGGCAACGGGGAACACTGAAGCTTTCTTT

V: TRBV30
J: TRBJ1-5
D: -
size: -
CDR3: CAWSVAGAQPQHF
DNA: TGTGCCTGGAGTGTAGCAGGTGCCCAGCCCCAGCATTTT

V: TRBV2
J: TRBJ1-1
D: TRBD1
size: -
CDR3: CASSLPRGTAEAFF
DNA: TGTGCCAGCAGCCTCCCCAGGGGGACGGCTGAAGCTTTCTTT

V: TRBV6-4
J: TRBJ2-2
D: TRBD1
size: -
CDR3: CASSARDRHTGELFF
DNA: TGTGCCAGCTCAGCCCGGGACAGACACACCGGGGAGCTGTTTTTT

V: TRBV9
J: TRBJ2-3
D: -
size: -
CDR3: CASSNSGSAVDTQYF
DNA: TGTGCCAGCAGTAACAGCGGAAGTGCGGTAGATACGCAGTATTTT

V: TRBV3-1/TRBV3-2
J: TRBJ1-6
D: TRBD1
size: once
CDR3: CASTRTGSESPLHF
DNA: TGTGCCAGCACCCGGACAGGGTCAGAATCACCCCTCCACTTT

V: TRBV6-5
J: TRBJ2-1
D: TRBD2
size: -
CDR3: CASPTSGSYNEQFF
DNA: TGTGCCAGTCCGACTAGCGGGTCCTACAATGAGCAGTTCTTC

V: TRBV7-2
J: TRBJ1-5
D: -
size: -
CDR3: CASSFSYSNQPQHF
DNA: TGTGCCAGCAGCTTCTCATATAGCAATCAGCCCCAGCATTTT

V: TRBV10-3
J: TRBJ1-2
D: TRBD1
size: -
CDR3: CAISEKGQGPYGYTF
DNA: TGTGCCATCAGTGAGAAGGGACAGGGTCCCTATGGCTACACCTTC

V: TRBV2
J: TRBJ1-2
D: TRBD1
size: -
CDR3: CASSLYRGSFYGYTF
DNA: TGTGCCAGCAGTCTCTACAGGGGTTCCTTCTATGGCTACACCTTC

V: TRBV25-1
J: TRBJ2-4
D: -
size: -
CDR3: CASSEYLGTNIQYF
DNA: TGTGCCAGCAGTGAATATTTGGGAACCAACATTCAGTACTTC

V: TRBV30
J: TRBJ1-1
D: -
size: -
CDR3: CAWSRRALAEAFF
DNA: TGTGCCTGGAGTAGGAGGGCCTTGGCTGAAGCTTTCTTT